This TCR beta chain was captured by sequencing in a study of blood T cell repertoires in COVID-19. Study background: PBMCs, B-cell-depleted T cells, or T cells provided the cDNA or gDNA that made up the material.

Methods used by the authors: Nucleated cell counts were estimated from reference gene primer amplification. Assay: immunoSEQ multiplex PCR; the TCRdb copy retains only in-frame clones and omits some. The V and J calls and clone size come from that table; D and trimming were worked out from the DNA. Here the sample spans approximately 100,000 clones, 85% being singletons. Trimming removed 4 bases from V and 0 bases from J, with 16 bases in between. This CDR3 is 17 amino acids long. The germline CDR1 and CDR2 sequences are MNHNS and SASEGT. This clone occurred a few times. This sequence joins TRBV6-1 and TRBJ1-5; D not resolved. The sample was peripheral blood. The sequence derives from a man older than 75 with acute or convalescent COVID-19. The CDR3 region is CASSARRAGVSNQPQHF. CDR3 bases: TGTGCCAGCAGTGCCCGGCGGGCAGGCGTTAGCAATCAGCCCCAGCATTTT.